This T cell receptor beta chain was sequenced in a study of blood T cells in healthy people across ages. Study-wide results and caveats: Estimated diversity across one million T cells was deemed an underestimate. As age increased, TCR beta diversity per million T cells fell in a roughly linear fashion.

The table lists this clonotype with a few counts. Antigen unknown. Using a J-beta primer mix together with a sample-barcoded 5' primer, a second PCR was run for about 6 to 12 cycles. Each of the samples gave a minimum of 3 million paired-end reads that contained CDR3. One entry per CDR3 protein, called by TCRdb with MiXCR from the 5' RACE reads. The sample shows over 1,300,000 distinct CDR3 sequences, around 55% of them seen only once. Trimming removed 1 base from V and 8 bases from J, with 12 bases in between. The V gene's germline CDR1 is MGHRA and CDR2 YSYEKL. This CDR3 has 14 residues. The TCR originated in a man younger than 30 in good health. This chain links TRBV4-1 with TRBJ2-1; perhaps TRBD1 as D (5 bases). Sequenced: blood. The CDR3 nucleotides are TGCGCCAGCAGCCAAGCTGGACAAGTGGATGAGCAGTTCTTC. Protein sequence: CASSQAGQVDEQFF.